This T cell receptor beta chain was found in a study of tumor-infiltrating lymphocytes in localized non-small cell lung cancer. Study in general: Tumor tissue and non-adjacent uninvolved lung came from each patient. General study results and limits: No T-cell fraction difference was seen between IM1 and IM2 tumors. Each assay used a separate piece of the same tissue. Recurrence-free survival showed no association with tumor T-cell fraction.

The CDR3 is made up of 14 amino acids. The V end was cut by 10 bases, the J end by 8 bases, with 20 bases between. CDR1 and CDR2 from the germline V gene are MNHEY and SMNVEV (reference sequence). Repertoires were generated with immunoSEQ multiplex PCR, while TCRdb's copy carries only in-frame clones and drops some. The table lists tens of thousands of clones, 50% to 80% of them singletons. The table lists this clone with a few counts. Its antigen remains unidentified. Sequenced: lung tumor tissue. The source of this sequence is a human donor with non-small cell lung cancer. The rearrangement joins TRBV27 to TRBJ2-2; D may match TRBD1 or TRBD2 (6 bases each). Here the CDR3 reads CATSRGAQMGELFF. As DNA, the CDR3 is TGTGCCACATCTAGGGGGGCCCAAATGGGGGAGCTGTTTTTT.